These T cell receptor beta chains were read from a single sample in a study of blood T cell repertoires in COVID-19. This table comes from immunoSEQ multiplex PCR, and its TCRdb copy is limited to in-frame clones, with some not included. The sample gives over 80,000 clones, 85% to 95% of which show up once; over 1.5% is in the top ten. Sequenced: peripheral blood. Receptors originate from a man in his fifties or sixties with acute or convalescent COVID-19. CDR3s include the opening cysteine and the closing phenylalanine or tryptophan. The D gene is left open where the match is weak. Rows give clone size only sometimes, using once, few, many, or a class for an expanded clone.

V	D	J	size	DNA	CDR3
TRBV10-1	TRBD2	TRBJ2-1	NA	TGCGCCAGCCCAGAAGGGTTGGGGAGCGGGAGACGGCAGTTCTTC	CASPEGLGSGRRQFF
TRBV5-1	NA	TRBJ1-1	NA	TGCGCCAGCAGCTTGGAAGTGAGGAACACTGAAGCTTTCTTT	CASSLEVRNTEAFF
TRBV5-4	TRBD2	TRBJ2-2	few	TGTGCCAGCAGCGCCGGGACTAGCTTCTCCGGGGAGCTGTTTTTT	CASSAGTSFSGELFF
TRBV5-4	NA	TRBJ2-6	NA	TGTGCCAGCAGCATGACAGGCTCCGGGGCCAACGTCCTGACTTTC	CASSMTGSGANVLTF
TRBV10-1	NA	TRBJ2-1	NA	TGCGCCAGCAGTGAGCGCAGGGGCGGAAACAATGAGCAGTTCTTC	CASSERRGGNNEQFF
TRBV15	NA	TRBJ1-2	NA	TGTGCCACCAGCAGAGATTCGGGGGGTGGCTACACCTTC	CATSRDSGGGYTF
TRBV25-1	TRBD1	TRBJ2-4	NA	TGTGCCAGCAGTGCCTGGACAGGGACGAAGGAAAACATTCAGTACTTC	CASSAWTGTKENIQYF
TRBV14	TRBD1	TRBJ2-7	once	TGTGCCAGCAGCCAATACGACAGGGCTGGTTACGAGCAGTACTTC	CASSQYDRAGYEQYF
TRBV2	TRBD1	TRBJ1-5	NA	TGTGCCAGCAGTGGGACAGGGGGCAATCAGCCCCAGCATTTT	CASSGTGGNQPQHF
TRBV18	NA	TRBJ1-6	once	TGTGCCAGCTCACCACCGGCGAGGAATTCACCCCTCCACTTT	CASSPPARNSPLHF
TRBV7-9	TRBD1	TRBJ2-2	NA	TGTGCCAGCAGCTCACGGACAGGGAATCACGGGGAGCTGTTTTTT	CASSSRTGNHGELFF
TRBV29-1	NA	TRBJ1-3	NA	TGCAGCGTTGAAGATCGAACAGACTCTGGAAACACCATATATTTT	CSVEDRTDSGNTIYF
TRBV2	TRBD1	TRBJ1-2	NA	TGTGCCAGCAGTGAACTCGGGGACAGGGGGAGCGGCTACACCTTC	CASSELGDRGSGYTF
TRBV29-1	NA	TRBJ2-7	NA	TGCAGCGTTAGGGACTTCAAGTCCGACGAGCAGTACTTC	CSVRDFKSDEQYF
TRBV27	TRBD1	TRBJ1-2	NA	TGTGCCAGCAGTTTCAGACAGGGCCCTTCCTATGGCTACACCTTC	CASSFRQGPSYGYTF
TRBV2	NA	TRBJ2-2	few	TGTGCCAGCAGTGAAAGACTCCCCGGGGAGCTGTTTTTT	CASSERLPGELFF
TRBV6-5	NA	TRBJ1-3	once	TGTGCCAGCATCGGGGGGTTCTCTGGAAACACCATATATTTT	CASIGGFSGNTIYF
TRBV11-2	TRBD2	TRBJ2-1	NA	TGTGCCAGCAGCTTCGTACTAGCGGGAGTGGGTGAGCAGTTCTTC	CASSFVLAGVGEQFF
TRBV7-9	TRBD2	TRBJ2-1	NA	TGTGCCAGCAGCTTCCCGGGACTAGCGGGAGGGTACAATGAGCAGTTCTTC	CASSFPGLAGGYNEQFF
TRBV19	TRBD1	TRBJ1-2	NA	TGTGCCAGTAGCCAGACAGGGGGCGCCTTCCGGGAGGAGGATGGCTACACCTTC	CASSQTGGAFREEDGYTF
TRBV6-1	NA	TRBJ2-7	NA	TGTGCCAGCAGTGAAGCCCCAGGGTTTAACGAGCAGTACTTC	CASSEAPGFNEQYF
TRBV10-2	TRBD1	TRBJ2-2	NA	TGCGCCAGCACTGAACTCCGGACAGGGCAGGGCGGGGAGCTGTTTTTT	CASTELRTGQGGELFF
TRBV6-4	NA	TRBJ2-2	NA	TGTGCCAGCAGTGACTCAGGCGTGGGCAGGCGGGAGCTGTTTTTT	CASSDSGVGRRELFF
TRBV15	NA	TRBJ1-2	NA	TGTGCCACCAGCAGAGAAGGCAGACTGAACTATGGCTACACCTTC	CATSREGRLNYGYTF
TRBV19	NA	TRBJ1-5	NA	TGTGCCAGCAGTAGGGCAGACCTTCAGCCCCAGCATTTT	CASSRADLQPQHF
TRBV4-2	TRBD2	TRBJ2-4	NA	TGTGCCAGCAGCCAAGGGGCGGGAGGGCCGGACAAAAACATTCAGTACTTC	CASSQGAGGPDKNIQYF
TRBV28	NA	TRBJ1-1	NA	TGTGCCAGCACTTCCGGGGGCGGGGGCAACACTGAAGCTTTCTTT	CASTSGGGGNTEAFF
TRBV7-9	NA	TRBJ1-1	NA	TGTGCCAGCAGCCCCCTTGGGGGGGCGAGGACTGAAGCTTTCTTT	CASSPLGGARTEAFF
TRBV4-1	NA	TRBJ2-7	NA	TGCGCCAGCAGCCAAGGTACAGGACCACAGTACGAGCAGTACTTC	CASSQGTGPQYEQYF
TRBV10-3	NA	TRBJ2-7	NA	TGTGCCATCAGTGATCGCGACTACGAGCAGTACTTC	CAISDRDYEQYF
TRBV6-2/TRBV6-3	TRBD1	TRBJ1-6	NA	TGTGCCAGCAGTTACGCCGGGACAGGACAATCACCCCTCCACTTT	CASSYAGTGQSPLHF
TRBV11-2	NA	TRBJ2-2	once	TGTGCCAGCAGTTCCCCAGGGGCGGCCGGGGAGCTGTTTTTT	CASSSPGAAGELFF
TRBV15	NA	TRBJ2-1	NA	TGTGCCACCAGCCCCCAGGGGGCGGGAGGGCCGCGTAATGAGCAGTTCTTC	CATSPQGAGGPRNEQFF
TRBV3-1/TRBV3-2	TRBD1	TRBJ2-5	NA	TGTGCCAGCAGCCCCCCGGGACAGGGTTTATGGGAGACCCAGTACTTC	CASSPPGQGLWETQYF
TRBV5-1	TRBD2	TRBJ2-1	NA	TGCGCCAGCAGCTTGGCGACTAGCGGGAGGGCCAATGAGCAGTTCTTC	CASSLATSGRANEQFF
TRBV13	TRBD2	TRBJ2-7	NA	TGTGCCAGCAGCCCCGGACTAGCGGGGGTCTACGAGCAGTACTTC	CASSPGLAGVYEQYF
TRBV11-3	TRBD2	TRBJ2-1	NA	TGTGCCAGCAGCTCCTCTAGCGGGGTTGGCTATGAGCAGTTCTTC	CASSSSSGVGYEQFF
TRBV28	TRBD1	TRBJ2-7	NA	TGTGCCAGCAGCCTGACAGGGATGGGGTACGAGCAGTACTTC	CASSLTGMGYEQYF
TRBV4-3	TRBD1	TRBJ2-7	NA	TGCGCCAGCAGCCAAGATTGGAAAATACAGGGGACCTCCTACGAGCAGTACTTC	CASSQDWKIQGTSYEQYF
TRBV6-5	NA	TRBJ2-7	NA	TGTGCCAGCAGTTACCGGGGGGGGACAGGGTCGTACGAGCAGTACTTC	CASSYRGGTGSYEQYF
TRBV9	NA	TRBJ1-1	NA	TGTGCCAGCAGCGCAACGGTGAACACTGAAGCTTTCTTT	CASSATVNTEAFF
TRBV6-5	TRBD1	TRBJ1-6	NA	TGTGCCAGCAGTAGCCGGACAGGGGTTAGTTCACCCCTCCACTTT	CASSSRTGVSSPLHF
TRBV12-3/TRBV12-4	TRBD2	TRBJ2-7	NA	TGTGCCAGCAGTGATGCGGGAGCCTACGAGCAGTACTTC	CASSDAGAYEQYF
TRBV9	NA	TRBJ1-3	NA	TGTGCCAGCAGCGTGGACAGTGGATCTGGAAACACCATATATTTT	CASSVDSGSGNTIYF